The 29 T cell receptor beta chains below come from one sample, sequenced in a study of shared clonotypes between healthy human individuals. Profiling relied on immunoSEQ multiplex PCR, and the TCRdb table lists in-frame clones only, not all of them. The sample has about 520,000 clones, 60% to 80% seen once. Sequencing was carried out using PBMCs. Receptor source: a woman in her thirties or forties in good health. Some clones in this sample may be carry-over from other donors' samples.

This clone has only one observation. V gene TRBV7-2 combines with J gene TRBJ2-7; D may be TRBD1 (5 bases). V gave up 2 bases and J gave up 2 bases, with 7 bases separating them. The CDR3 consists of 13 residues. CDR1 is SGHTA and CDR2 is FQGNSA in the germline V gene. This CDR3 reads CASSLNRPYEQYF. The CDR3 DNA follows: TGTGCCAGCAGCTTAAACAGGCCCTACGAGCAGTACTTC.

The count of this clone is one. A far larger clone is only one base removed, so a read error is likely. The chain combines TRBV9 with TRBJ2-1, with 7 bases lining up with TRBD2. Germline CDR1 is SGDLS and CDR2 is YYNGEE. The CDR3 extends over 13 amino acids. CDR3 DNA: TGTGCCGGCAGCGTAGTAGGAGCGGGAGAGCAGTTCTTC. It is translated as CAGSVVGAGEQFF.

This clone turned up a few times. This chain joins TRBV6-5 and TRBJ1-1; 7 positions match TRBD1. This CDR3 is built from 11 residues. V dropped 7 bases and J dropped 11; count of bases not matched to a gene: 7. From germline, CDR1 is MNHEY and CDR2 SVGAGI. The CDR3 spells CASIHRGMAFF. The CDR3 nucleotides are TGTGCCAGCATTCACAGGGGTATGGCTTTCTTT.

The CDR3 reads CASSYARMQGDEQFF. The CDR3 coding sequence is TGTGCCAGCAGTTACGCCCGGATGCAGGGGGATGAGCAGTTCTTC. The chain uses TRBV6-6 and TRBJ2-1; 7 bases map to TRBD1. The V gene end was trimmed by 2 bases and the J gene end by 8 bases; junction bases not matched to a gene: 9. The CDR3 totals 15 residues. Germline V gene lookup returns CDR1 MNHNY and CDR2 SVGAGI (reference sequence).

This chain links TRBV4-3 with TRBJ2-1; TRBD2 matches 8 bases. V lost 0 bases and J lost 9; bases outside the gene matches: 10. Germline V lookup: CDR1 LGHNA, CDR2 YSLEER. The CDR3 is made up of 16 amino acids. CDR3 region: CASSQDLRREVGEQFF. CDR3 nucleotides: TGCGCCAGCAGCCAAGATCTAAGGCGGGAGGTGGGTGAGCAGTTCTTC.

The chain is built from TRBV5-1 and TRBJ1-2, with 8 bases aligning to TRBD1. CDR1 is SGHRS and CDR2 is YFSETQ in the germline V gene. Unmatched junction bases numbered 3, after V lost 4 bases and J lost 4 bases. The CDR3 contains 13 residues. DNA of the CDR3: TGCGCCAGCAGCCCGGACAGGGTCTATGGCTACACCTTC. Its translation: CASSPDRVYGYTF.

This CDR3 reads CAISNRDSTDTQYF. CDR3 bases: TGTGCCATCAGTAACCGGGACAGCACAGATACGCAGTATTTT. This rearrangement joins TRBV10-3 to TRBJ2-3, with D perhaps assigned TRBD1 or TRBD2 (5 bases each). The ends were cut back, 5 bases at V and 0 bases at J, with 9 bases in the middle. This CDR3 contains 14 residues. Germline V lookup: CDR1 ENHRY, CDR2 SYGVKD.

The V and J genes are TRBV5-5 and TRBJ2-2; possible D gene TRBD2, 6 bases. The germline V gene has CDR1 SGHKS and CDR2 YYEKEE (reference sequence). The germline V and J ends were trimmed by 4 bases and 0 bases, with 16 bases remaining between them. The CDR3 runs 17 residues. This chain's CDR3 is CASSRRVDSANTGELFF. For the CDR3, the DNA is TGTGCCAGCAGCCGGAGGGTAGACAGCGCGAACACCGGGGAGCTGTTTTTT.

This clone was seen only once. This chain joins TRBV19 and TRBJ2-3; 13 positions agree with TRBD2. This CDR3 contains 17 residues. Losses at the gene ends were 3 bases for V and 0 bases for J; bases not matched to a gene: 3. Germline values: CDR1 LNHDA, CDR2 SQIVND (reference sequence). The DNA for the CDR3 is TGTGCCAGTAGTATCGGACTAGCGGGAGTAAGCACAGATACGCAGTATTTT. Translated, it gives CASSIGLAGVSTDTQYF.

DNA for the CDR3: TGTGCCATCAGTGGGACTAGCGTAAGCCCCTACGAGCAGTACTTC. Encoded protein: CAISGTSVSPYEQYF. J is TRBJ2-7 and V is TRBV10-3; 9 nucleotides line up with TRBD2. CDR1 and CDR2 from the germline V gene are ENHRY and SYGVKD. The CDR3 runs to 15 residues. V lost 4 bases and J lost 2; bases outside the gene matches: 6.

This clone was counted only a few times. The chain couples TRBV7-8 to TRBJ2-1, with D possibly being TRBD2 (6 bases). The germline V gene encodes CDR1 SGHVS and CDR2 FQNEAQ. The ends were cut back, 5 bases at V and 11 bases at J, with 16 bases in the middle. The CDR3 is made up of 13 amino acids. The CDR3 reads CASSTAPGVKQFF. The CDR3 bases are TGTGCCAGCAGCACCGCCCCGGGAGTCAAGCAGTTCTTC. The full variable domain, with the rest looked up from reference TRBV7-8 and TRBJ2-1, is GAGVSQSPRYKVAKRGQDVALRCDPISGHVSLFWYQQALGQGPEFLTYFQNEAQLDKSGLPSDRFFAERPEGSVSTLKIQRTQQEDSAVYLCASSTAPGVKQFFGPGTRLTVL.

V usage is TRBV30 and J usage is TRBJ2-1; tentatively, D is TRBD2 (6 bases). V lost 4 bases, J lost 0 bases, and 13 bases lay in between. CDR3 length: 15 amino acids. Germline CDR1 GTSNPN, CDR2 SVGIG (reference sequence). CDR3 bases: TGTGCCTGGACCGGGGACTTGAGCTCCTACAATGAGCAGTTCTTC. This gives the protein CAWTGDLSSYNEQFF. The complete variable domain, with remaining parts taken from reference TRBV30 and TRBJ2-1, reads SQTIHQWPATLVQPVGSPLSLECTVEGTSNPNLYWYRQAAGRGLQLLFYSVGIGQISSEVPQNLSASRPQDRQFILSSKKLLLSDSGFYLCAWTGDLSSYNEQFFGPGTRLTVL.

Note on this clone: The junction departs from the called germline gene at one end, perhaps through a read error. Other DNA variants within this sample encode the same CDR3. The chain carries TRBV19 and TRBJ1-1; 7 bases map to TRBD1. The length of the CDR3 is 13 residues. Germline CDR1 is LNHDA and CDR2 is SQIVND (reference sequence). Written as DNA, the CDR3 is TGTGCCAGTAGTTCGACAGGGAACACTGAAGCCTTCTTT. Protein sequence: CASSSTGNTEAFF.

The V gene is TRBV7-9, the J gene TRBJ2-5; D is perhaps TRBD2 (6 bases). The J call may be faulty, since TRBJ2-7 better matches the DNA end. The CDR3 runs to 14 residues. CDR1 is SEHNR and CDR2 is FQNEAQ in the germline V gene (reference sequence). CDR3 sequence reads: CASTTGGKSYEQYF. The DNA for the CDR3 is TGTGCCAGCACCACTGGGGGGAAATCCTACGAGCAGTACTTC.

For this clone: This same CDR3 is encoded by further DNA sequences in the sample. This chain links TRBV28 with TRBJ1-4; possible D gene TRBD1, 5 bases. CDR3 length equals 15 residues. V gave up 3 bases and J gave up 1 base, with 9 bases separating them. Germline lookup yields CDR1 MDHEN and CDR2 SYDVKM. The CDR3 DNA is TGTGCCAGCAGTTTGGGGGGGGGAACTAATGAAAAACTGTTTTTT. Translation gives CASSLGGGTNEKLFF. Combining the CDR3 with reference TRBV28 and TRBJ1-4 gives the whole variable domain DVKVTQSSRYLVKRTGEKVFLECVQDMDHENMFWYRQDPGLGLRLIYFSYDVKMKEKGDIPEGYSVSREKKERFSLILESASTNQTSMYLCASSLGGGTNEKLFFGSGTQLSVL.

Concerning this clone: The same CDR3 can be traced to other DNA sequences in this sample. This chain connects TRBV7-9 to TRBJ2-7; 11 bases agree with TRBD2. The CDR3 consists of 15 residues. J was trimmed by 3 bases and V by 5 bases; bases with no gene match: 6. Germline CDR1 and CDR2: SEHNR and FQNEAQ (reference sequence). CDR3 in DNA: TGTGCCAGCAGCAGGGGGACTAGCGGAGACTACGAGCAGTACTTC. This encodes CASSRGTSGDYEQYF.

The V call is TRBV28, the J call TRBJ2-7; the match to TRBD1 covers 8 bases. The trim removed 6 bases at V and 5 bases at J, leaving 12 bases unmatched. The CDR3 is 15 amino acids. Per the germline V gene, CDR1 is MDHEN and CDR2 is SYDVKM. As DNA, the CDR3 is TGTGCCAGCAGATCTCTCGGACAGGGCCAAAACGAGCAGTACTTC. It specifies CASRSLGQGQNEQYF. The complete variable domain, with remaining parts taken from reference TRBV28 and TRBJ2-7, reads DVKVTQSSRYLVKRTGEKVFLECVQDMDHENMFWYRQDPGLGLRLIYFSYDVKMKEKGDIPEGYSVSREKKERFSLILESASTNQTSMYLCASRSLGQGQNEQYFGPGTRLTVT.

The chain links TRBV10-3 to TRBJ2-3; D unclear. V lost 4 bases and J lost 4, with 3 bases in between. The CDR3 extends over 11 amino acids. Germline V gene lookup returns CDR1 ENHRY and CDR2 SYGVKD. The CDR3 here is CAISGSDTQYF. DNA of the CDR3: TGTGCCATCAGTGGTTCAGATACGCAGTATTTT.

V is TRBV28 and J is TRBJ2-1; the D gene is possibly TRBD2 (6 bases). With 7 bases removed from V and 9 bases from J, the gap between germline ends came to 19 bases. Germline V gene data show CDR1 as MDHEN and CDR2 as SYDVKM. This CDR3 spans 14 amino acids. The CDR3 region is CASTLGEDIGEQFF. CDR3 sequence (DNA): TGTGCCAGCACCTTGGGGGAGGACATAGGTGAGCAGTTCTTC.

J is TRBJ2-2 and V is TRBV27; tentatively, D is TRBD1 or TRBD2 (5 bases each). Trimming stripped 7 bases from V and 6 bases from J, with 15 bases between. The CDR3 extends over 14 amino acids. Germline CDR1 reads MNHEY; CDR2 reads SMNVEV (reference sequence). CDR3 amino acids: CASTPSGTAGELFF. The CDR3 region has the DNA TGTGCCAGCACCCCCTCGGGGACGGCCGGGGAGCTGTTTTTT.

CDR3 in amino acids: CASSFQGSSDEQYF. In nucleotides, the CDR3 is TGTGCCAGCAGCTTCCAGGGATCTAGCGACGAGCAGTACTTC. The chain has TRBV5-5 and TRBJ2-7; D may be TRBD2 (6 bases). From germline, CDR1 is SGHKS and CDR2 YYEKEE (reference sequence). CDR3 length: 14 amino acids. Trimming cost V 2 bases and J 5 bases, with 14 bases left between them.

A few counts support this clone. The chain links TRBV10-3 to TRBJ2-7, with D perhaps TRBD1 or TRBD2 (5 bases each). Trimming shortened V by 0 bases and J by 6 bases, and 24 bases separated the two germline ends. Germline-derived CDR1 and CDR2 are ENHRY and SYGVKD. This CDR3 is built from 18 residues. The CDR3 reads CAISESRGTLGLYGEQYF. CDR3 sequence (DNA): TGTGCCATCAGTGAGTCGCGTGGGACCCTGGGCCTCTACGGCGAGCAGTACTTC.

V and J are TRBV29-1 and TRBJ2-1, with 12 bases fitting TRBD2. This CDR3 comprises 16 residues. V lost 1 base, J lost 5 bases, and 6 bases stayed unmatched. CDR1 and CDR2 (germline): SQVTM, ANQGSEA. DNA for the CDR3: TGCAGCGTTGAAGCATGGCTAGCGGGAGGGGACAATGAGCAGTTCTTC. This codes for CSVEAWLAGGDNEQFF.

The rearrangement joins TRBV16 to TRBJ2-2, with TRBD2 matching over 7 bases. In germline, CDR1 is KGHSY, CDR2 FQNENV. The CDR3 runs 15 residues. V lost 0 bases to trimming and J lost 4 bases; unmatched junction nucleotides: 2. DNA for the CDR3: TGTGCCAGCAGCCAATCAGCGGGGAGCACCGGGGAGCTGTTTTTT. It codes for CASSQSAGSTGELFF.

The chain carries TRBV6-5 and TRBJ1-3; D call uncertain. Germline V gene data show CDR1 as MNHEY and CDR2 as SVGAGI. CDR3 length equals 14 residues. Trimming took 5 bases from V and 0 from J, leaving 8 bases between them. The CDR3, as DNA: TGTGCCAGCAGTCAGATGCTCTCTGGAAACACCATATATTTT. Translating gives CASSQMLSGNTIYF.

CDR3 nucleotide sequence: TGTGCCAGCAGCTTAAGCGTAGTCCAAGAGACCCAGTACTTC. Translated, it gives CASSLSVVQETQYF. The chain employs TRBV7-3 and TRBJ2-5, with no clear D. The V end lost 1 base, the J end lost 1 base, and 7 bases lay between the germline ends. The CDR3 contains 14 residues. CDR1 is SGHTA and CDR2 is FQGTGA in the germline V gene.

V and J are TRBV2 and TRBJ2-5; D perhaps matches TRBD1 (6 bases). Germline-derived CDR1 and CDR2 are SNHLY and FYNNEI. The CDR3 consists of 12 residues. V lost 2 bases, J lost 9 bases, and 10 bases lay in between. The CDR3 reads CASSETPGAQYF. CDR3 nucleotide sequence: TGTGCCAGCAGTGAAACTCCAGGGGCCCAGTACTTC.

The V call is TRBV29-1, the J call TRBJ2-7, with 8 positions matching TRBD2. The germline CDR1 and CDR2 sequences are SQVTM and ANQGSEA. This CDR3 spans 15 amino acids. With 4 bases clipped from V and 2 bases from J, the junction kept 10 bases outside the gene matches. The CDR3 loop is CSVAGLAGTTYEQYF. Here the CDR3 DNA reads TGCAGCGTTGCCGGTCTAGCGGGTACAACCTACGAGCAGTACTTC.

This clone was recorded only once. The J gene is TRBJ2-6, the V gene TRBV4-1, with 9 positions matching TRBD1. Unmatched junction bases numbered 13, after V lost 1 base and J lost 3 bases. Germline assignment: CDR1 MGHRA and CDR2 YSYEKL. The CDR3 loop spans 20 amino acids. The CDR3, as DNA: TGCGCCAGCAGCCAAGTCGCGGGACAGGGTAAAGGTCGTGGGGCCAACGTCCTGACTTTC. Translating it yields CASSQVAGQGKGRGANVLTF.